These T cell receptor beta chains were read from a single sample in a study of shared clonotypes between healthy human individuals. Profiling relied on immunoSEQ multiplex PCR, and the TCRdb table lists in-frame clones only, not all of them. The sample has approximately 1,500,000 clones; 95% to 99% are singletons. Sample: naive CD4+ T cells sorted from blood. The receptors were gathered from a man aged 25-45 years in good health. The CDR3 runs from the conserved cysteine through the conserved F or W. A D gene is named only where the DNA matches it firmly. Where a row states a size, it is once, few, many or the class of an expanded clone; other rows omit it.

v_call	d_call	clone_size	j_call	cdr3_aa	cdr3_nt
TRBV6-6	-	-	TRBJ2-7	CASRQGFSYEQYF	TGTGCCTCAAGACAAGGGTTTTCCTACGAGCAGTACTTC
TRBV5-4	TRBD2	-	TRBJ2-1	CASSLAGLAGDEQFF	TGTGCCAGCAGCTTGGCCGGACTAGCGGGAGATGAGCAGTTCTTC
TRBV7-9	-	-	TRBJ2-7	CASSSRTTEVYEQYF	TGTGCCAGCAGCTCTCGGACTACCGAGGTCTACGAGCAGTACTTC
TRBV10-3	-	-	TRBJ2-7	CAITETTGAGEQYF	TGTGCCATCACTGAAACTACGGGGGCTGGTGAGCAGTACTTC
TRBV5-1	TRBD1	-	TRBJ1-2	CASSLATTGGNGYTF	TGCGCCAGCAGCTTGGCCACAACAGGGGGCAATGGCTACACCTTC
TRBV28	-	-	TRBJ2-7	CASSKGFTYEQYF	TGTGCCAGCAGTAAGGGGTTCACCTACGAGCAGTACTTC
TRBV10-3	-	-	TRBJ2-3	CAIRRTRARGRGTDTQYF	TGTGCCATCAGGAGAACTAGAGCCAGGGGTCGGGGCACAGATACGCAGTATTTT
TRBV13	TRBD1	-	TRBJ1-5	CASSQRDSSYNQPQHF	TGTGCCAGCAGCCAACGGGACAGCAGTTACAATCAGCCCCAGCATTTT
TRBV13	TRBD2	-	TRBJ2-7	CASSPQGGLREQYF	TGTGCCAGCAGCCCCCAGGGAGGGCTCCGCGAGCAGTACTTC
TRBV28	TRBD2	-	TRBJ2-7	CASKTPSGRYEQYF	TGTGCCAGCAAGACGCCTAGCGGGAGGTACGAGCAGTACTTC
TRBV13	TRBD2	few	TRBJ2-1	CASSTNQDTGTSGPLSYNEQFF	TGTGCCAGCAGTACAAACCAGGACACCGGGACTAGCGGGCCGCTCTCCTACAATGAGCAGTTCTTC
TRBV10-3	TRBD2	-	TRBJ2-3	CAISEGTSGSTDTQYF	TGTGCCATCAGTGAGGGGACTAGCGGGAGCACAGATACGCAGTATTTT